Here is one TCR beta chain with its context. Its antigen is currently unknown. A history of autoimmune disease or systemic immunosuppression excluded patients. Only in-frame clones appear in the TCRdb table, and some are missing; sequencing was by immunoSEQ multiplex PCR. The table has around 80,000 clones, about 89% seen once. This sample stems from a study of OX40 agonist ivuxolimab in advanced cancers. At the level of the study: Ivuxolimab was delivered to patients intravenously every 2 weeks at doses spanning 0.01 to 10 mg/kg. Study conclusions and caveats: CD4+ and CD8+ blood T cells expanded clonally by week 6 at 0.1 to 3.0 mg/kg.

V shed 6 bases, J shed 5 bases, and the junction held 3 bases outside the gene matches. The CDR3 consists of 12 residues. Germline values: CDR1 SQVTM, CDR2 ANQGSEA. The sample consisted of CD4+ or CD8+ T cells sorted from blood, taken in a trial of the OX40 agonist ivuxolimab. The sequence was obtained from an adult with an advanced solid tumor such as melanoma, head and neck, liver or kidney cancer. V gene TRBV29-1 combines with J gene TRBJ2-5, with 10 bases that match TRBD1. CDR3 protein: CSVGGQGETQYF. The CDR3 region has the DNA TGCAGCGTGGGGGGACAGGGGGAGACCCAGTACTTC.